This note documents a single T cell receptor beta chain sequence. The data originate from a study of blood T cell repertoires in COVID-19. Across the study: PBMCs, B-cell-depleted T cells, or T cells provided the cDNA or gDNA that made up the material.

Per the authors' pipeline: Amplified reference gene primers provided the basis for estimating nucleated cell counts. Data came from immunoSEQ multiplex PCR; TCRdb stores just in-frame clones and leaves some out. Clone size and V and J calls were adopted from that table, with D and trimming inferred from the DNA. The sample yields over 15,000 clones, approximately 80% seen once. V dropped 3 bases and J dropped 0 bases, with 12 bases sitting between them. Looked up from germline, CDR1 is LNHDA and CDR2 is SQIVND (reference sequence). The CDR3 totals 16 residues. Sequenced: peripheral blood. The rearrangement links TRBV19 to TRBJ1-3; D might be TRBD1 (5 bases). The clonotype originates from a man in his sixties or seventies with COVID-19, enrolled during active disease. This CDR3 reads CASSIRDGSSGNTIYF. The CDR3 nucleotides are TGTGCCAGTAGTATCCGGGACGGGAGCTCTGGAAACACCATATATTTT. Full variable domain (outside the CDR3, taken from reference TRBV19 and TRBJ1-3): DGGITQSPKYLFRKEGQNVTLSCEQNLNHDAMYWYRQDPGQGLRLIYYSQIVNDFQKGDIAEGYSVSREKKESFPLTVTSAQKNPTAFYLCASSIRDGSSGNTIYFGEGSWLTVV.